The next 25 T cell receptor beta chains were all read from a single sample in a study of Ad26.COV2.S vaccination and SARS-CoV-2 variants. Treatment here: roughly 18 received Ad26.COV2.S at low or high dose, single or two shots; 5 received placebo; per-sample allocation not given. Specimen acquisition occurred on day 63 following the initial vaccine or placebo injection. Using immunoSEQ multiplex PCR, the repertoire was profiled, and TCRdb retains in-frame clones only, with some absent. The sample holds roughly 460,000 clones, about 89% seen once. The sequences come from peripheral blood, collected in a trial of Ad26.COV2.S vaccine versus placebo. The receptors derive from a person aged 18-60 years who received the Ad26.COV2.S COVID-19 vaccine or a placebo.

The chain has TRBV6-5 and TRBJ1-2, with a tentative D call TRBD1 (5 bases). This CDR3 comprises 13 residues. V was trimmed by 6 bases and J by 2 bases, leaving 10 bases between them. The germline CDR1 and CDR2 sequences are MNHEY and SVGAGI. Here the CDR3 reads CASREGLNYGYTF. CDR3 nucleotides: TGTGCCAGCAGGGAGGGACTGAACTATGGCTACACCTTC.

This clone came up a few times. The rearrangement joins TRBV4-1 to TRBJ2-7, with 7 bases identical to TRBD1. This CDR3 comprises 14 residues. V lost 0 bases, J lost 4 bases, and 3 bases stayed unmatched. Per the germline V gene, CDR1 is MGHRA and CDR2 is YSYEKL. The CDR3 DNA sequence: TGCGCCAGCAGCCAAGACGAGACAGGGTACGAGCAGTACTTC. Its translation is CASSQDETGYEQYF.

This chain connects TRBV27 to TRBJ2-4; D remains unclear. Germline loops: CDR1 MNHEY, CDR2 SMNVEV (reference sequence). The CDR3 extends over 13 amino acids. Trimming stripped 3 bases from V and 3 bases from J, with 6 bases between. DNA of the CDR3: TGTGCCAGCAGTTTGGGCAGCAAAAACATTCAGTACTTC. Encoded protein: CASSLGSKNIQYF.

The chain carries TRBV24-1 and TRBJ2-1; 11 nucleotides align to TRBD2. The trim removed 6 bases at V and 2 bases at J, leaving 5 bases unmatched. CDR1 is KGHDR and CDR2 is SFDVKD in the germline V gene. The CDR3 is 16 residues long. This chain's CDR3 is CATSHSGRAAYNEQFF. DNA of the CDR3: TGTGCCACCAGTCATAGCGGGAGGGCCGCCTACAATGAGCAGTTCTTC.

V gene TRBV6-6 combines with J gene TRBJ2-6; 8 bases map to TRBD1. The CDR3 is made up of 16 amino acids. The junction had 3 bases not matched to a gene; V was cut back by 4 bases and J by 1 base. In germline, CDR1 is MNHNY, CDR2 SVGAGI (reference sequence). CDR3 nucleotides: TGTGCCAGCAGTTCACAGGGGGGTTCTGGGGCCAACGTCCTGACTTTC. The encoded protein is CASSSQGGSGANVLTF.

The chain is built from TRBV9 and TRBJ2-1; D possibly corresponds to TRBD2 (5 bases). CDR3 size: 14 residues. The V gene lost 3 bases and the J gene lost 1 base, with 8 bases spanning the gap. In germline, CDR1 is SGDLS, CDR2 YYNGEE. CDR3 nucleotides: TGTGCCAGCAGCGACGAGGGATCCTACAATGAGCAGTTCTTC. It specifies CASSDEGSYNEQFF.

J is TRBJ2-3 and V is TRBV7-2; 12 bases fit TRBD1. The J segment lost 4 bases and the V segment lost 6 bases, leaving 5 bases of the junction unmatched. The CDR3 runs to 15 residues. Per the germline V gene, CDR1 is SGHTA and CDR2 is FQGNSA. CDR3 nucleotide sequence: TGTGCCAGCAGTCGCGGGACAGGGGGCGCAGATACGCAGTATTTT. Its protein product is CASSRGTGGADTQYF.

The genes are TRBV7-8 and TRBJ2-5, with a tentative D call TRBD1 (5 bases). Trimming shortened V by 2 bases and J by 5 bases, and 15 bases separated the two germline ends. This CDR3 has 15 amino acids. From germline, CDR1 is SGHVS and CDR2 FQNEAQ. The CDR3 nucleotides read TGTGCCAGCAGCTTATTCCTCGGCAGGGTGGAGACCCAGTACTTC. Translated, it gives CASSLFLGRVETQYF.

The CDR3 coding sequence is TGCGCCAGCAGCCCGGCAGGGGGAATCTCTAACTATGGCTACACCTTC. This sequence encodes CASSPAGGISNYGYTF. The rearrangement joins TRBV5-1 to TRBJ1-2, with 7 bases that match TRBD1. The V and J ends lost 4 bases and 0 bases, in that order; junction bases with no gene match: 9. Germline assignment: CDR1 SGHRS and CDR2 YFSETQ. The CDR3 runs to 16 residues.

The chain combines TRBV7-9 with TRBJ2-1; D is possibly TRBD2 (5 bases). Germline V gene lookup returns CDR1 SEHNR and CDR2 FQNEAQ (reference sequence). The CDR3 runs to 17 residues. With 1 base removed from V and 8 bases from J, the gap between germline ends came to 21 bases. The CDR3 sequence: CASSLGLTSGSRDEQFF. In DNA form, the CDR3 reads TGTGCCAGCAGCTTAGGGCTCACTAGTGGCTCGAGGGATGAGCAGTTCTTC.

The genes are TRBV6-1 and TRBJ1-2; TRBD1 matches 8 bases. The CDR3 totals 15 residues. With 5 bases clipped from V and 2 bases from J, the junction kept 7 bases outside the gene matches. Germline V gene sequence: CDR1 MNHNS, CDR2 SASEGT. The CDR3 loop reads CASSSRTGTNYGYTF. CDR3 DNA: TGTGCCAGCAGTTCCCGGACAGGGACGAACTATGGCTACACCTTC.

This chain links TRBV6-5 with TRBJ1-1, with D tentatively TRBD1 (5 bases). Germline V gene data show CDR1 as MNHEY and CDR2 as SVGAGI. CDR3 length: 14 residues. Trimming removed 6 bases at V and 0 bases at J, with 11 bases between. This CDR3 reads CASRTQGLNTEAFF. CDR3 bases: TGTGCCAGCAGGACGCAGGGATTGAACACTGAAGCTTTCTTT.

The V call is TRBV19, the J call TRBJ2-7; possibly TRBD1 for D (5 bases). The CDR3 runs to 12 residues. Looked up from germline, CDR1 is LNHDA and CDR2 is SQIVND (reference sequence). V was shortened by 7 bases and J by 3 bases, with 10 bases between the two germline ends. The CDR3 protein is CASIGRDYEQYF. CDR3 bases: TGTGCCAGTATTGGCAGGGACTACGAGCAGTACTTC.

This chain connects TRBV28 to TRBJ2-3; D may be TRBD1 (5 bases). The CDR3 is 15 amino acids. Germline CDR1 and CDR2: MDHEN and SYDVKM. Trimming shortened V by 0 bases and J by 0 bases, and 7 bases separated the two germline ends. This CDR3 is CASSLWAGSTDTQYF. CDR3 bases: TGTGCCAGCAGTTTATGGGCAGGGAGCACAGATACGCAGTATTTT.

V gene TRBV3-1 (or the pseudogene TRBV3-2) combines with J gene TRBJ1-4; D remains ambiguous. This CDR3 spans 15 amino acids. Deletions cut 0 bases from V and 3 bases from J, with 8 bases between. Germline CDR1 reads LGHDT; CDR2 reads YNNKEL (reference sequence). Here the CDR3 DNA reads TGTGCCAGCAGCCAAGAGATGCGGGCTAATGAAAAACTGTTTTTT. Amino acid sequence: CASSQEMRANEKLFF.

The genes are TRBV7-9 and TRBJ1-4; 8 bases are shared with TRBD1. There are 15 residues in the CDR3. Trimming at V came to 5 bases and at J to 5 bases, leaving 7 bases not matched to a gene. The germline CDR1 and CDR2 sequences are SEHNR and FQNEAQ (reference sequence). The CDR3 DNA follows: TGTGCCAGCAGCACTGGACAGGGTCGGAATGAAAAACTGTTTTTT. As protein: CASSTGQGRNEKLFF.

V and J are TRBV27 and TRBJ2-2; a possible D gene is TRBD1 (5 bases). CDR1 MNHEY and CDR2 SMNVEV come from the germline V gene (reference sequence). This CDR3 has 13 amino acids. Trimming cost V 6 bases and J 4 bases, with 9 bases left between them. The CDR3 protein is CASRAGFTGELFF. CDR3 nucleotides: TGTGCCAGCAGGGCAGGGTTCACCGGGGAGCTGTTTTTT.

CDR3 DNA: TGTGCCAGCAGCCCAGGGACAGGGTCGTTTTGGGATGGCTACACCTTC. This encodes CASSPGTGSFWDGYTF. The rearrangement links TRBV7-8 to TRBJ1-2; 9 bases line up with TRBD1. The CDR3 is 16 residues long. The junction had 13 bases not matched to a gene; V was cut back by 5 bases and J by 6 bases. CDR1 is SGHVS and CDR2 is FQNEAQ in the germline V gene. Drawing the rest from reference TRBV7-8 and TRBJ1-2, the complete variable domain is GAGVSQSPRYKVAKRGQDVALRCDPISGHVSLFWYQQALGQGPEFLTYFQNEAQLDKSGLPSDRFFAERPEGSVSTLKIQRTQQEDSAVYLCASSPGTGSFWDGYTFGSGTRLTVV.

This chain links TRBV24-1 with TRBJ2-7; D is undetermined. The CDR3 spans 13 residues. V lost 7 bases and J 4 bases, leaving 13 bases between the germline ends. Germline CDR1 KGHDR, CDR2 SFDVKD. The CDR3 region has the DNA TGTGCCACCAGGAACGGTAGTGCTTACGAGCAGTACTTC. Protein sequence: CATRNGSAYEQYF.

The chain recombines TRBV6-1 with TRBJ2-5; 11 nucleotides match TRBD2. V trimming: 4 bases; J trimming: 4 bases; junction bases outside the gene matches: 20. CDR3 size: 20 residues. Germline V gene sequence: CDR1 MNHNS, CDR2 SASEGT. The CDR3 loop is CASSGTGTSGAGVRVETQYF. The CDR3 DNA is TGTGCCAGCAGTGGGACCGGGACTAGCGGAGCCGGTGTTCGGGTAGAGACCCAGTACTTC.

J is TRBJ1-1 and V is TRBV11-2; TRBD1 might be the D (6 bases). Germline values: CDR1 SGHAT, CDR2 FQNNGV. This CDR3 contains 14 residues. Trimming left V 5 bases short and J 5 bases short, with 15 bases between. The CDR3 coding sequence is TGTGCCAGCAGCATAGGGGGGAGTAGAACTGAAGCTTTCTTT. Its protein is CASSIGGSRTEAFF.

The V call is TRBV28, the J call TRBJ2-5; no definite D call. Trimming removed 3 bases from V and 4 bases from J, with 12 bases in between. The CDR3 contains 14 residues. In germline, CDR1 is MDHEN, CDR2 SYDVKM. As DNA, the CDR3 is TGTGCCAGCAGTTTTGTTGGTGACGGAGAGACCCAGTACTTC. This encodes CASSFVGDGETQYF.

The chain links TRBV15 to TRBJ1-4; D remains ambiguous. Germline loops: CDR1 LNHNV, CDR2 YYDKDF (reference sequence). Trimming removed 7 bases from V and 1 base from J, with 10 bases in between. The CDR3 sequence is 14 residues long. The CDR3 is CATTKGKTNEKLFF. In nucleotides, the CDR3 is TGTGCCACCACCAAAGGTAAAACTAATGAAAAACTGTTTTTT.

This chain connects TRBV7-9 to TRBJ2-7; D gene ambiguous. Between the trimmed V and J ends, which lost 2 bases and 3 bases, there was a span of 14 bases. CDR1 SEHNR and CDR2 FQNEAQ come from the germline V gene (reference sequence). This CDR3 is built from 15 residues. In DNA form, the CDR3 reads TGTGCCAGCAGCTTATTAAGAGAATTTGTCTACGAGCAGTACTTC. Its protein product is CASSLLREFVYEQYF.

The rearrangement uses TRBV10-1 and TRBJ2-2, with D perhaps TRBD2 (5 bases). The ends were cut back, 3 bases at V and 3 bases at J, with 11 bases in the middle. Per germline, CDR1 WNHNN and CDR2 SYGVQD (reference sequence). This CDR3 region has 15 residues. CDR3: CASSDPSWDTGELFF. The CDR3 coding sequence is TGCGCCAGCAGTGACCCTAGCTGGGACACCGGGGAGCTGTTTTTT.